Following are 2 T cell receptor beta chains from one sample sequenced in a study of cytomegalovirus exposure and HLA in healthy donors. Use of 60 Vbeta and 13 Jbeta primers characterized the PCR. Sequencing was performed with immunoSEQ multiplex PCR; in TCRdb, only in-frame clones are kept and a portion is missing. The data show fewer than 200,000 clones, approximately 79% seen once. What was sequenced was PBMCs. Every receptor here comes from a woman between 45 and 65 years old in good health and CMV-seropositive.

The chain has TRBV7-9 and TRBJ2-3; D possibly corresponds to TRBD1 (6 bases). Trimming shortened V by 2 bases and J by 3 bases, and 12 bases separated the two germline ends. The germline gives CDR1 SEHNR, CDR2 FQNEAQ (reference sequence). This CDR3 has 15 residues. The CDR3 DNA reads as TGTGCCAGCAGCTTAAGTGGACAGTATACAGATACGCAGTATTTT. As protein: CASSLSGQYTDTQYF.

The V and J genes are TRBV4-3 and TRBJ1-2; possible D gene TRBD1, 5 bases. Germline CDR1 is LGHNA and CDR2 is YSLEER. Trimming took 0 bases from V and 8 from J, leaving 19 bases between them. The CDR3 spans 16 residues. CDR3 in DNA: TGCGCCAGCAGCCAAGATCCCGCGCGGGGCGCATGGGGCTACACCTTC. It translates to CASSQDPARGAWGYTF.